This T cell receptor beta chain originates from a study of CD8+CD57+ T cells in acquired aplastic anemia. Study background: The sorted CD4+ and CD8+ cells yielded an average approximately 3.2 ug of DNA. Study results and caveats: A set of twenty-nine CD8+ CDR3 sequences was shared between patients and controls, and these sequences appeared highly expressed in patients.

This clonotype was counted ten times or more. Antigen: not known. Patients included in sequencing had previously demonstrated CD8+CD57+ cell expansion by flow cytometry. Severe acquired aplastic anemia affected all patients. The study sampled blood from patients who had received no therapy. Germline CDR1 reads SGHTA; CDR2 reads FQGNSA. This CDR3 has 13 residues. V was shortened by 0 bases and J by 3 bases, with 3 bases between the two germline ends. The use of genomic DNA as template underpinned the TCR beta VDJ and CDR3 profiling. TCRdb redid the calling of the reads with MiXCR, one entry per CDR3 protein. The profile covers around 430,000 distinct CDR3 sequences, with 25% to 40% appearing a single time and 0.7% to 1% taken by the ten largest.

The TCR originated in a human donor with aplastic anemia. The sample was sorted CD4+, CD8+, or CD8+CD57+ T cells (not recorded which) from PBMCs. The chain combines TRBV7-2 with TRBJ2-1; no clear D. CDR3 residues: CASSLADYNEQFF. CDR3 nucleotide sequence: TGTGCCAGCAGCTTAGCAGACTACAATGAGCAGTTCTTC. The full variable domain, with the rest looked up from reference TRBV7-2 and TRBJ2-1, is GAGVSQSPSNKVTEKGKDVELRCDPISGHTALYWYRQSLGQGLEFLIYFQGNSAPDKSGLPSDRFSAERTGGSVSTLTIQRTQQEDSAVYLCASSLADYNEQFFGPGTRLTVL.